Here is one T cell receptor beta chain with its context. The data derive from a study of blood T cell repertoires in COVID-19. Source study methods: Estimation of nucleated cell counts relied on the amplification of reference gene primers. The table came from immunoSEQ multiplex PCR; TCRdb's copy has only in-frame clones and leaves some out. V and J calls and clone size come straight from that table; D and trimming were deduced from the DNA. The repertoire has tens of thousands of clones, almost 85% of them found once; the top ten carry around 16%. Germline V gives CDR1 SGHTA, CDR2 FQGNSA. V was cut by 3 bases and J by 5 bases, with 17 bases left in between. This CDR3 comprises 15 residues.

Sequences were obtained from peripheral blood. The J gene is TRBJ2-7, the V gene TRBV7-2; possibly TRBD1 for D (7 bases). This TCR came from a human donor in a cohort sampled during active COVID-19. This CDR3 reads CASSLGWTGGNEQYF. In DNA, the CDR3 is TGTGCCAGCAGCTTGGGATGGACAGGAGGGAACGAGCAGTACTTC.